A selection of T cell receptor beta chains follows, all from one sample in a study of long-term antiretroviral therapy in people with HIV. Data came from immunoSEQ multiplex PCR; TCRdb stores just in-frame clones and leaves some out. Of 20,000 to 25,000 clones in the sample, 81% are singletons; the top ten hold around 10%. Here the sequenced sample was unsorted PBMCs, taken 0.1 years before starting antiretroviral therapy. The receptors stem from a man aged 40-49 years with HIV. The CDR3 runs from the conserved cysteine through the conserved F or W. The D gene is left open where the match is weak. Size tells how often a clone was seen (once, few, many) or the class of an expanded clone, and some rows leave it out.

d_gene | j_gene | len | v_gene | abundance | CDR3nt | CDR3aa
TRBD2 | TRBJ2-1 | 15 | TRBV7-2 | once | TGTGCCAGCAGCTTGGGGGGGGAGGTCCTGAGAGAGCAGTTCTTC | CASSLGGEVLREQFF
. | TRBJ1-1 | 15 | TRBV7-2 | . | TGTGCCAGCAGCTTAGTAAGTCTCCTGGGGACTGAAGCTTTCTTT | CASSLVSLLGTEAFF
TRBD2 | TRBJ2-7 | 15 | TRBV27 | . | TGTGCCAGCAGCCCGGGGCTAGCGGGAATCTACGAGCAGTACTTC | CASSPGLAGIYEQYF
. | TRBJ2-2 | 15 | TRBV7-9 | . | TGTGCCAGCAGCCGCCGGGACTCTAACACCGGGGAGCTGTTTTTT | CASSRRDSNTGELFF
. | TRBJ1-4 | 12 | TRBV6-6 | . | TGTGCCAGCAGCCCCTCGAATGAAAAACTGTTTTTT | CASSPSNEKLFF
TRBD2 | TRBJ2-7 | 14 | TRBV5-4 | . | TGTGCCAGCAGCCGGAGCGGGGGGGCCGACGAGCAGTACTTC | CASSRSGGADEQYF
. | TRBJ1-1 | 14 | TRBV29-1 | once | TGCAGCGTTGGCGGTTGGACGGGTGGTACTGAAGCTTTCTTT | CSVGGWTGGTEAFF
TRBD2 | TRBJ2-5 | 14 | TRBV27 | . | TGTGCCAGCCGACGACTAGCGGGAGAAGAGACCCAGTACTTC | CASRRLAGEETQYF
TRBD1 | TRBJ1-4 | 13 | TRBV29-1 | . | TGCAGCGCCCAGGGGGGCATCAATGAAAAACTGTTTTTT | CSAQGGINEKLFF
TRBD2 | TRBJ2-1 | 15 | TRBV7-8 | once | TGTGCCAGCAGCCTTCCGGGACTAGCGAACAATGAGCAGTTCTTC | CASSLPGLANNEQFF
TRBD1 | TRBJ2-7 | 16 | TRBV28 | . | TGTGCCAGCAGTTTAACCGGGACAGGGGGCTACTACGAGCAGTACTTC | CASSLTGTGGYYEQYF
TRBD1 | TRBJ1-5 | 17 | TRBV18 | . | TGTGCCAGCTCACTTTTCTCCGGGACAGAATCCCATCAGCCCCAGCATTTT | CASSLFSGTESHQPQHF
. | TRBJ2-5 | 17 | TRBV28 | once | TGTGCCAGCAGTTTTGAGGGGAAGGGCCTCCCGCAAGAGACCCAGTACTTC | CASSFEGKGLPQETQYF
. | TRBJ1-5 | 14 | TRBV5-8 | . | TGTGCCAGCAGGGATGGGACTTACAATCAGCCCCAGCATTTT | CASRDGTYNQPQHF
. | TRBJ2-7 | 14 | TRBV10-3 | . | TGTGCCATCAGTGGGGGCAGGTTTCCCTACGAGCAGTACTTC | CAISGGRFPYEQYF
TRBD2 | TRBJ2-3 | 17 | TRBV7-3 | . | TGTGCCAGCAGCATAAGGGGTAGCGGGGGTGGTACAGATACGCAGTATTTT | CASSIRGSGGGTDTQYF
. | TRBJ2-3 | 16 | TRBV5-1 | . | TGCGCCAGCAGCTTCGGTGGTGCGGGAAGTGCAGATACGCAGTATTTT | CASSFGGAGSADTQYF
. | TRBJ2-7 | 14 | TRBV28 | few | TGTGCCAGCGGCCCCCTTGGCGGGGGCGAAGAGCAGTACTTC | CASGPLGGGEEQYF
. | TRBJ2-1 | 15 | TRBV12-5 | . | TGTGCTAGTGGTTTGGACGGGACTCCCCAAGACGGGCAGTTCTTC | CASGLDGTPQDGQFF
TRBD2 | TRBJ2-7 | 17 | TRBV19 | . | TGTGCCAGTAGTAAAGCGGGGCCCATCCTGTCAAGCTCGGAGCAGTACTTC | CASSKAGPILSSSEQYF
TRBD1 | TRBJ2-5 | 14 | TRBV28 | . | TGTGCCAGCAGTTTTTACAGGGGGATAGAGACCCAGTACTTC | CASSFYRGIETQYF
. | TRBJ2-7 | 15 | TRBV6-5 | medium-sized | TGTGCCAGCAGCCCCCAAGGTGGTGGGTACCGCGAGCAGTACTTC | CASSPQGGGYREQYF
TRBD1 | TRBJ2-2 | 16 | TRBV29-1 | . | TGCAGCGTCTTCCCAGGACAGGGACAGAACACCGGGGAGCTGTTTTTT | CSVFPGQGQNTGELFF
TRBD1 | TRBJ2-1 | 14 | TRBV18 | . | TGTGCCAGCTCACCGCAGGGGGCCGACAATGAGCAGTTCTTC | CASSPQGADNEQFF
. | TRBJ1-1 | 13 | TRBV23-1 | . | TGCGCCAACCTTGACAGACCGAACACTGAAGCTTTCTTT | CANLDRPNTEAFF
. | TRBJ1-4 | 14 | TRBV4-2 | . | TGTGCCAGCAGCCAAGTTGTCGGGAATGAAAAACTGTTTTTT | CASSQVVGNEKLFF
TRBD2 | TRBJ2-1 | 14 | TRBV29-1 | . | TGCAGCGTTCGACTAGCGGGAGACTACAATGAGCAGTTCTTC | CSVRLAGDYNEQFF
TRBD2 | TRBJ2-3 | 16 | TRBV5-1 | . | TGCGCCAGCAGCTTGGGGACTAGCGGGGGGGCAGATACGCAGTATTTT | CASSLGTSGGADTQYF